Presented here are 31 T cell receptor beta chains from one specimen sequenced in a study of neurological immune-mediated disorders. Each CDR3 protein is one row after TCRdb ran MiXCR on the 5' RACE reads. This table has 55,000 to 75,000 distinct CDR3 sequences, around 2.3% appearing once. The sequencing input was PBMCs. These receptor sequences come from a man aged 50 or older with multiple sclerosis.

This clonotype was recorded many times. The chain links TRBV4-1 to TRBJ2-1, with D perhaps being TRBD1 or TRBD2 (5 bases each). CDR1 and CDR2 from the germline V gene are MGHRA and YSYEKL. The CDR3 extends over 15 amino acids. The V and J ends lost 0 bases and 3 bases respectively, with 9 bases between them. This CDR3 is CASSQDTGRYNEQFF. The CDR3 bases are TGCGCCAGCAGCCAAGATACGGGGCGCTACAATGAGCAGTTCTTC.

This clonotype was counted ten times or more. This chain joins TRBV9 and TRBJ2-2, with 9 bases that match TRBD2. V trimming: 0 bases; J trimming: 4 bases; junction bases outside the gene matches: 4. Germline V gene sequence: CDR1 SGDLS, CDR2 YYNGEE. This CDR3 spans 16 amino acids. The CDR3 here is CASSVASGGFTGELFF. For the CDR3, the DNA is TGTGCCAGCAGCGTAGCCAGCGGGGGGTTCACCGGGGAGCTGTTTTTT.

In its sample, this clonotype was seen many times. The V and J genes are TRBV4-3 and TRBJ2-5; no reliable D call. Germline V CDR1 and CDR2: LGHNA, YSLEER. Trimming shortened V by 4 bases and J by 5 bases, and 17 bases separated the two germline ends. This CDR3 contains 15 residues. This CDR3 reads CASSLNDLKGETQYF. DNA for the CDR3: TGCGCCAGCAGCCTGAACGATTTGAAAGGGGAGACCCAGTACTTC.

This clonotype has a count of ten or more. This CDR3 is CASSSRDRSTDTQYF. DNA of the CDR3: TGTGCCAGCAGTAGCCGGGACAGGAGCACAGATACGCAGTATTTT. V is TRBV6-2 or TRBV6-3 and J is TRBJ2-3, with 8 bases aligning to TRBD1. Germline V gives CDR1 MNHEY, CDR2 SVGEGT. The length of the CDR3 is 15 residues. V was clipped by 5 bases and J by 0 bases; unmatched bases: 4.

This clonotype has ten or more counts. The rearrangement joins TRBV5-1 to TRBJ2-7, with 7 positions matching TRBD1. With 1 base clipped from V and 0 bases from J, the junction kept 7 bases outside the gene matches. Per the germline V gene, CDR1 is SGHRS and CDR2 is YFSETQ. CDR3 size: 16 residues. The CDR3 DNA follows: TGCGCCAGCAGCTTGAGTCTCCGGGACAGCTCCTACGAGCAGTACTTC. Translation: CASSLSLRDSSYEQYF.

This clonotype was picked up many times. The DNA of the CDR3 is TGTGCCAGCAGTTTAGCCAACCTGAGGGAGCAGTACTTC. Its protein product is CASSLANLREQYF. This chain joins TRBV12-3 or TRBV12-4 and TRBJ2-7; D is unclear. The CDR3 has 13 amino acids. Trimming cost V 0 bases and J 7 bases, with 10 bases left between them.

This clonotype was recorded at least ten times. V and J are TRBV6-5 and TRBJ1-4; D is unresolved. This CDR3 has 14 amino acids. Trimming removed 3 bases from V and 2 bases from J, with 7 bases in between. Germline-derived CDR1 and CDR2 are MNHEY and SVGAGI. The CDR3: CASSYSLTNEKLFF. The CDR3 DNA follows: TGTGCCAGCAGTTATAGTCTGACTAATGAAAAACTGTTTTTT.

The table lists this clonotype with many counts. The rearrangement links TRBV5-5 to TRBJ1-1; 8 bases line up with TRBD1. Trimming cost V 0 bases and J 5 bases; bases outside gene matches: 6. The length of the CDR3 is 15 residues. Germline V gene data show CDR1 as SGHKS and CDR2 as YYEKEE (reference sequence). The CDR3 sequence is CASSLGGRGLTEAFF. CDR3 bases: TGTGCCAGCAGCTTGGGAGGCAGGGGGCTTACTGAAGCTTTCTTT.

This clonotype has just a few counts. V gene TRBV18 combines with J gene TRBJ2-2; 7 nucleotides match TRBD1. The CDR3 consists of 15 residues. V dropped 8 bases and J dropped 2; count of bases not matched to a gene: 8. CDR1 and CDR2 from the germline V gene are KGHSH and LQKENI. The CDR3 sequence is CASAYGTANTGELFF. CDR3 sequence (DNA): TGTGCCAGCGCTTACGGGACAGCCAACACCGGGGAGCTGTTTTTT.

This clonotype was detected many times. This chain uses TRBV7-2 with TRBJ2-3; 9 bases line up with TRBD2. CDR1 SGHTA and CDR2 FQGNSA come from the germline V gene. The CDR3 sequence is 16 residues long. The junction had 7 bases not matched to a gene; V was cut back by 6 bases and J by 0 bases. The CDR3 loop is CASRKIAGDSTDTQYF. The CDR3 bases are TGTGCCAGCAGGAAAATAGCGGGGGATAGCACAGATACGCAGTATTTT. Full variable domain (missing parts from reference TRBV7-2 and TRBJ2-3): GAGVSQSPSNKVTEKGKDVELRCDPISGHTALYWYRQSLGQGLEFLIYFQGNSAPDKSGLPSDRFSAERTGGSVSTLTIQRTQQEDSAVYLCASRKIAGDSTDTQYFGPGTRLTVL.

This clonotype was counted ten times or more. This CDR3 reads CAISLETGLTDTQYF. In DNA form, the CDR3 reads TGTGCCATCAGCCTAGAGACAGGGCTCACAGATACGCAGTATTTT. The V and J genes are TRBV10-3 and TRBJ2-3; 7 bases align to TRBD1. From germline, CDR1 is ENHRY and CDR2 SYGVKD. The CDR3 totals 15 residues. V gave up 6 bases and J gave up 2 bases; unmatched junction bases: 8.

This clonotype was picked up many times. The chain has TRBV14 and TRBJ2-1; D may be TRBD2 (6 bases). Germline V gene data show CDR1 as SGHDN and CDR2 as FVKESK. V was shortened by 1 base and J by 9 bases, with 10 bases between the two germline ends. This CDR3 spans 13 amino acids. The CDR3 DNA follows: TGTGCCAGCAGCCAAGGTGTCGGGGGTGAGCAGTTCTTC. Amino acid sequence: CASSQGVGGEQFF.

This clonotype has ten or more counts. The chain is built from TRBV18 and TRBJ2-5, with D perhaps TRBD2 (6 bases). This CDR3 comprises 12 residues. V shed 6 bases and J shed 5 bases, with 10 bases lying between them. Germline assignment: CDR1 KGHSH and CDR2 LQKENI. The chain's CDR3 is CASSPAGETQYF. For the CDR3, the DNA is TGTGCCAGCTCCCCCGCGGGGGAGACCCAGTACTTC.

Many counts were recorded for this clonotype. The V call is TRBV7-2, the J call TRBJ2-1; D ambiguous. V was shortened by 1 base and J by 8 bases, with 12 bases between the two germline ends. The CDR3 runs to 14 residues. Germline CDR1 SGHTA, CDR2 FQGNSA. CDR3 residues: CASSLEVGFHEQFF. CDR3 in DNA: TGTGCCAGCAGCTTAGAAGTAGGGTTCCATGAGCAGTTCTTC. Variable domain in full (rest from reference TRBV7-2 and TRBJ2-1): GAGVSQSPSNKVTEKGKDVELRCDPISGHTALYWYRQSLGQGLEFLIYFQGNSAPDKSGLPSDRFSAERTGGSVSTLTIQRTQQEDSAVYLCASSLEVGFHEQFFGPGTRLTVL.

This clonotype was detected ten times or more. This sequence joins TRBV5-1 and TRBJ2-4; D ambiguous. Trimming removed 2 bases from V and 6 bases from J, with 15 bases in between. The CDR3 loop spans 15 amino acids. Looked up from germline, CDR1 is SGHRS and CDR2 is YFSETQ. Here the CDR3 DNA reads TGCGCCAGCAGCTTAACACCGGCCGGGTTAAACATTCAGTACTTC. Its protein is CASSLTPAGLNIQYF.

This clonotype occurred many times. V usage is TRBV9 and J usage is TRBJ1-4; D unclear. This CDR3 is built from 15 residues. Germline assignment: CDR1 SGDLS and CDR2 YYNGEE. Trimming cost V 3 bases and J 0 bases, with 9 bases left between them. The CDR3 loop reads CASSGLDPTNEKLFF. Written as DNA, the CDR3 is TGTGCCAGCAGCGGGTTGGATCCAACTAATGAAAAACTGTTTTTT. The variable domain in full, completed from reference TRBV9 and TRBJ1-4, reads DSGVTQTPKHLITATGQRVTLRCSPRSGDLSVYWYQQSLDQGLQFLIQYYNGEERAKGNILERFSAQQFPDLHSELNLSSLELGDSALYFCASSGLDPTNEKLFFGSGTQLSVL.

This clonotype was found many times. The rearrangement uses TRBV18 and TRBJ1-2; 7 bases agree with TRBD1. The V segment lost 3 bases and the J segment 3 bases; nucleotides outside the gene matches: 4. The V gene's germline CDR1 is KGHSH and CDR2 LQKENI. This CDR3 is 14 amino acids long. The CDR3 protein is CASSPRDSDYGYTF. CDR3 coding DNA: TGTGCCAGCTCACCGAGGGACAGCGACTATGGCTACACCTTC. The complete variable domain, with remaining parts taken from reference TRBV18 and TRBJ1-2, reads NAGVMQNPRHLVRRRGQEARLRCSPMKGHSHVYWYRQLPEEGLKFMVYLQKENIIDESGMPKERFSAEFPKEGPSILRIQQVVRGDSAAYFCASSPRDSDYGYTFGSGTRLTVV.

This clonotype came up many times. The rearrangement uses TRBV6-1 and TRBJ2-5; D call uncertain. The ends were cut back, 5 bases at V and 5 bases at J, with 6 bases in the middle. The CDR3 sequence is 11 residues long. Germline assignment: CDR1 MNHNS and CDR2 SASEGT. The CDR3 region has the DNA TGTGCCAGCAGTAGTTGGGAGACCCAGTACTTC. It yields the protein CASSSWETQYF.

This clonotype showed up many times. A much larger clone differs from this one at a single base, so this may be a read error. The CDR3 does not close with the conserved phenylalanine or tryptophan, likely indicating a read error. The chain carries TRBV7-2 and TRBJ2-4, with a weak D call TRBD1 (5 bases). V was shortened by 4 bases and J by 7 bases, with 14 bases between the two germline ends. This CDR3 is built from 14 residues. The germline V gene has CDR1 SGHTA and CDR2 FQGNSA. The CDR3 loop is CASSSPRARNIQYC. Written as DNA, the CDR3 is TGTGCCAGCAGCTCACCCAGGGCGCGGAACATTCAGTACTGC.

This clonotype has a count of ten or more. The V gene is TRBV20-1, the J gene TRBJ2-2; 7 nucleotides match TRBD1. The V gene end was trimmed by 5 bases and the J gene end by 2 bases; junction bases not matched to a gene: 8. The CDR3 extends over 15 amino acids. Germline values: CDR1 DFQATT, CDR2 SNEGSKA (reference sequence). The CDR3 DNA follows: TGCAGTGCTCGGCCGGGACAGCAAAACACCGGGGAGCTGTTTTTT. This translates into CSARPGQQNTGELFF.

Many counts were recorded for this clonotype. This chain links TRBV20-1 with TRBJ2-7; 9 nucleotides agree with TRBD1. Germline V gives CDR1 DFQATT, CDR2 SNEGSKA (reference sequence). V was pared by 8 bases and J by 6 bases, with 11 bases of the junction left unmatched. CDR3 length: 13 amino acids. CDR3 sequence reads: CSFVTGTGSEQYF. In DNA form, the CDR3 reads TGCAGTTTTGTGACCGGGACAGGGTCCGAGCAGTACTTC.

This clonotype was seen many times. J is TRBJ1-2 and V is TRBV15, with D possibly being TRBD1 (5 bases). The CDR3 extends over 12 amino acids. Germline CDR1 is LNHNV and CDR2 is YYDKDF (reference sequence). With 5 bases removed from V and 7 bases from J, the gap between germline ends came to 11 bases. The CDR3 bases are TGTGCCACCAGCCACAAGCAGGGTGGCTACACCTTC. Amino acids: CATSHKQGGYTF.

The chain joins TRBV5-1 to TRBJ1-2; D uncertain. Trimming removed 0 bases from V and 1 base from J, with 7 bases in between. The CDR3 contains 14 residues. The germline V gene encodes CDR1 SGHRS and CDR2 YFSETQ. CDR3 DNA: TGCGCCAGCAGCTTGGTTCGGGGTAACTATGGCTACACCTTC. Its translation: CASSLVRGNYGYTF. Full variable domain (rest looked up from reference TRBV5-1 and TRBJ1-2): KAGVTQTPRYLIKTRGQQVTLSCSPISGHRSVSWYQQTPGQGLQFLFEYFSETQRNKGNFPGRFSGRQFSNSRSEMNVSTLELGDSALYLCASSLVRGNYGYTFGSGTRLTVV.

Ten or more counts support this clonotype. The chain has TRBV5-1 and TRBJ2-7; 8 nucleotides line up with TRBD1. The CDR3 is 14 amino acids. Trimming cost V 3 bases and J 5 bases; bases outside gene matches: 7. Germline assignment: CDR1 SGHRS and CDR2 YFSETQ. The chain's CDR3 is CASSSPGGSDEQYF. CDR3 DNA: TGCGCCAGCAGCTCCCCAGGGGGCTCGGACGAGCAGTACTTC.

In its sample, this clonotype was seen many times. The gene calls are TRBV10-3 and TRBJ2-2; D may match TRBD1 or TRBD2 (6 bases each). This CDR3 has 16 residues. Germline V CDR1 and CDR2: ENHRY, SYGVKD. V lost 8 bases to trimming and J lost 4 bases, with 20 bases between them. The CDR3 bases are TGTGCCATCCCCCGGGAGAGGGGGATAGGCACCGGGGAGCTGTTTTTT. It translates to CAIPRERGIGTGELFF.

The J gene is TRBJ1-2, the V gene TRBV10-3; no definite D call. Germline V CDR1 and CDR2: ENHRY, SYGVKD. The CDR3 is 13 residues long. V was cut by 0 bases and J by 8 bases, with 10 bases left in between. The CDR3 nucleotides read TGTGCCATCAGTGAGTCCACCGAGCCGGGCTACACCTTC. It encodes CAISESTEPGYTF.

As regards this clonotype: A much bigger clone sits one base away, suggesting this may be a read error. The chain is built from TRBV29-1 and TRBJ2-3; no clear D gene. CDR1 and CDR2 from the germline V gene are SQVTM and ANQGSEA. Trimming removed 3 bases from V and 2 bases from J, with 6 bases in between. This CDR3 comprises 12 residues. The CDR3 DNA is TGCAGCGTTGACAAGACCACAGATACGCAGTATTTT. It translates to CSVDKTTDTQYF.

This clonotype was detected ten times or more. The genes are TRBV7-2 and TRBJ2-3; unclear D gene. Between the trimmed V and J ends, which lost 5 bases and 3 bases, there was a span of 12 bases. The CDR3 spans 14 residues. Germline assignment: CDR1 SGHTA and CDR2 FQGNSA. In nucleotides, the CDR3 is TGTGCCAGCAGCCCGACCACCGGGACAGATACGCAGTATTTT. It yields the protein CASSPTTGTDTQYF.

This clonotype was counted a few times. The chain is built from TRBV7-2 and TRBJ2-7, with TRBD1 matching 8 bases. CDR3 length: 14 residues. Looked up from germline, CDR1 is SGHTA and CDR2 is FQGNSA. Trimming took 4 bases from V and 3 from J; bases not matched to a gene: 5. Here the CDR3 reads CASSSRTGYYEQYF. The CDR3 DNA follows: TGTGCCAGCAGCTCCAGGACAGGGTACTACGAGCAGTACTTC. Full variable domain (rest looked up from reference TRBV7-2 and TRBJ2-7): GAGVSQSPSNKVTEKGKDVELRCDPISGHTALYWYRQSLGQGLEFLIYFQGNSAPDKSGLPSDRFSAERTGGSVSTLTIQRTQQEDSAVYLCASSSRTGYYEQYFGPGTRLTVT.

This clonotype was picked up many times. The J gene is TRBJ2-5, the V gene TRBV5-1; 7 bases align to TRBD2. CDR1 and CDR2 (germline): SGHRS, YFSETQ. Trimming at V came to 2 bases and at J to 4 bases, leaving 5 bases not matched to a gene. The CDR3 covers 14 residues. The CDR3 sequence: CASSFGGGTETQYF. CDR3 nucleotide sequence: TGCGCCAGCAGCTTTGGCGGGGGAACAGAGACCCAGTACTTC.

This clonotype was seen ten or more times. The rearrangement joins TRBV5-1 to TRBJ1-1; D is unclear. V lost 0 bases, J lost 1 base, and 7 bases lay in between. The CDR3 spans 14 residues. Germline CDR1 and CDR2: SGHRS and YFSETQ. The CDR3 here is CASSLGRKNTEAFF. Here the CDR3 DNA reads TGCGCCAGCAGCTTGGGCAGAAAGAACACTGAAGCTTTCTTT.